This T cell receptor (beta chain) was recorded in a study of shared clonotypes between healthy human individuals. Method: immunoSEQ multiplex PCR; TCRdb's copy keeps in-frame clones and lacks some. The sample records about 1 million clones, 60% to 80% being singletons. The sample consisted of memory CD4+ T cells sorted from blood. Subset in this sample: CD45RA-negative fraction. This receptor was identified in a man aged 18 to 29 in good health.

This CDR3 is CASSPRGDGNTIYF. The CDR3 nucleotides read TGTGCCAGCAGCCCCAGGGGGGACGGAAACACCATATATTTT. The chain recombines TRBV5-6 with TRBJ1-3; 7 nucleotides match TRBD1. The germline CDR1 and CDR2 sequences are SGHDT and YYEEEE. With 4 bases clipped from V and 4 bases from J, the junction kept 5 bases outside the gene matches. CDR3 length: 14 amino acids.